Presented here are 2 T cell receptor beta chains from one specimen sequenced in a study of shared clonotypes between healthy human individuals. This table comes from immunoSEQ multiplex PCR, and its TCRdb copy is limited to in-frame clones, with some not included. The sample lists roughly 700,000 clones; about 74% were seen once. Sequencing was done on a sample of memory CD4+ T cells sorted from blood. The subset was: CD45RA-negative fraction. Every receptor here comes from a woman in her twenties or thirties in good health.

The V call is TRBV27, the J call TRBJ2-2; 7 bases align to TRBD2. Germline CDR1 is MNHEY and CDR2 is SMNVEV (reference sequence). The V segment lost 2 bases and the J segment 1 base; nucleotides outside the gene matches: 10. The CDR3 has 18 residues. CDR3 sequence (DNA): TGTGCCAGCAGTTTACTCAACCTGTCGGGAGGGAACACCGGGGAGCTGTTTTTT. It yields the protein CASSLLNLSGGNTGELFF.

This clone was counted a single time. The chain is built from TRBV5-4 and TRBJ2-5, with a weak D call TRBD2 (5 bases). The J call is doubtful: the DNA matches TRBJ2-7 better. The CDR3 has 15 residues. CDR1 and CDR2 (germline): SGHNT, YYREEE (reference sequence). CDR3 nucleotide sequence: TGTGCCAGCAGCTTGTACGGGAACGGCCCTTACGAGCAGTACTTC. It translates to CASSLYGNGPYEQYF.